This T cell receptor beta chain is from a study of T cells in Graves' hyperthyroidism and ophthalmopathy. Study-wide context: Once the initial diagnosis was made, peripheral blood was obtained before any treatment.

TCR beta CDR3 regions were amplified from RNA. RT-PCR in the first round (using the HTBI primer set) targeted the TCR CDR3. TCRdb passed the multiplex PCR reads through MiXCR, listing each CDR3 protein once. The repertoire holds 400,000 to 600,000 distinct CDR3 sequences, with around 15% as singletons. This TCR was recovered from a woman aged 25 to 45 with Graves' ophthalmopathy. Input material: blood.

CDR3 DNA sequence: TGTGCCAGCAGTGCCGGGTCGGGGGAGCTGTTTTTT. Encoded protein: CASSAGSGELFF. This chain joins TRBV6-2 or TRBV6-3 and TRBJ2-2; D call uncertain. V shed 5 bases and J shed 8 bases, with 9 bases lying between them. The CDR3 extends over 12 amino acids. CDR1 MNHEY and CDR2 SVGEGT come from the germline V gene.